The 24 T cell receptor beta chains listed next were all sequenced from one sample in a study of blood T cell repertoires in COVID-19. Profiled with immunoSEQ multiplex PCR; TCRdb holds only in-frame clones, not every one. The data show hundreds of thousands of clones, nearly 90% seen once. What was sequenced was PBMCs or T cells enriched from blood (not recorded which). The receptors stem from a woman aged 18-35 years with acute COVID-19.

This chain joins TRBV6-5 and TRBJ2-7, with D unresolved. V shed 6 bases and J shed 3 bases, with 6 bases lying between them. Germline values: CDR1 MNHEY, CDR2 SVGAGI. CDR3 length: 11 residues. CDR3 in DNA: TGTGCCAGCAGGAGTAACTACGAGCAGTACTTC. Its translation is CASRSNYEQYF.

V is TRBV28 and J is TRBJ1-6; D unclear. The germline CDR1 and CDR2 sequences are MDHEN and SYDVKM. V dropped 5 bases and J dropped 7 bases, with 12 bases sitting between them. CDR3 length: 14 residues. CDR3 nucleotide sequence: TGTGCCAGCAGTCCTACCAGACTAAATTCACCCCTCCACTTT. Its protein product is CASSPTRLNSPLHF. The full variable domain, its missing parts supplied by reference TRBV28 and TRBJ1-6, is DVKVTQSSRYLVKRTGEKVFLECVQDMDHENMFWYRQDPGLGLRLIYFSYDVKMKEKGDIPEGYSVSREKKERFSLILESASTNQTSMYLCASSPTRLNSPLHFGNGTRLTVT.

This chain links TRBV4-3 with TRBJ2-7, with D uncertain. The CDR3 runs 13 residues. The V end was cut by 0 bases, the J end by 3 bases, with 6 bases between. Germline V gene data show CDR1 as LGHNA and CDR2 as YSLEER. CDR3 DNA sequence: TGCGCCAGCAGCCAAGATATGTTCTACGAGCAGTACTTC. It translates to CASSQDMFYEQYF.

The chain joins TRBV6-4 to TRBJ2-1; a possible D gene is TRBD1 (6 bases). The germline V gene encodes CDR1 MRHNA and CDR2 SNTAGT. Trimming removed 2 bases at V and 0 bases at J, with 8 bases between. This CDR3 comprises 15 residues. The CDR3 protein is CASSDQGSSYNEQFF. CDR3 DNA: TGTGCCAGCAGTGACCAGGGGAGCTCCTACAATGAGCAGTTCTTC.

The CDR3 spells CATSDLYGSYTF. DNA for the CDR3: TGTGCCACCAGTGATTTGTACGGGAGCTACACCTTC. The V call is TRBV24-1, the J call TRBJ1-2; D gene ambiguous. The CDR3 has 12 residues. The ends were cut back, 0 bases at V and 9 bases at J, with 7 bases in the middle. CDR1 and CDR2 from the germline V gene are KGHDR and SFDVKD.

In its sample, this clone was seen a few times. This chain uses TRBV6-5 with TRBJ1-1; D gene uncertain. The CDR3 runs to 14 residues. Germline CDR1 reads MNHEY; CDR2 reads SVGAGI. V dropped 2 bases and J dropped 5 bases, with 12 bases sitting between them. The CDR3 DNA sequence: TGTGCCAGCAGTTACAGCGGGAGAGAGACTGAAGCTTTCTTT. This encodes CASSYSGRETEAFF.

The chain combines TRBV6-4 with TRBJ2-1, with TRBD2 identical over 8 bases. V shed 6 bases, J shed 7 bases, and the junction held 14 bases outside the gene matches. The CDR3 consists of 16 residues. Germline V gene sequence: CDR1 MRHNA, CDR2 SNTAGT. DNA of the CDR3: TGTGCCAGCAGCCGCATCATAAGCGGGAGTAAGAATGAGCAGTTCTTC. This encodes CASSRIISGSKNEQFF.

This clone was counted a single time. The rearrangement uses TRBV15 and TRBJ2-1; D may be TRBD2 (7 bases). Looked up from germline, CDR1 is LNHNV and CDR2 is YYDKDF (reference sequence). There are 19 residues in the CDR3. The V and J ends lost 0 bases and 4 bases respectively, with 22 bases between them. DNA for the CDR3: TGTGCCACCAGCAGAGATGTTGTGGGGGGGCCTCCTTTTTACAATGAGCAGTTCTTC. Protein: CATSRDVVGGPPFYNEQFF.

J is TRBJ1-5 and V is TRBV28; 7 bases match TRBD1. CDR1 is MDHEN and CDR2 is SYDVKM in the germline V gene. V gave up 7 bases and J gave up 1 base; unmatched junction bases: 4. The CDR3 covers 14 residues. CDR3: CASTPGQSNQPQHF. The CDR3 DNA sequence: TGTGCCAGCACCCCGGGACAGAGCAATCAGCCCCAGCATTTT.

This chain joins TRBV15 and TRBJ2-3; 7 bases match TRBD2. CDR1 is LNHNV, CDR2 YYDKDF, per germline (reference sequence). This CDR3 has 16 residues. The J segment lost 1 base and the V segment lost 3 bases, leaving 7 bases of the junction unmatched. The CDR3 nucleotides read TGTGCCACCAGCAGGGGCGGGAGTTTCGGCACAGATACGCAGTATTTT. Amino acids: CATSRGGSFGTDTQYF. The whole variable domain, remainder taken from reference TRBV15 and TRBJ2-3, is DAMVIQNPRYQVTQFGKPVTLSCSQTLNHNVMYWYQQKSSQAPKLLFHYYDKDFNNEADTPDNFQSRRPNTSFCFLDIRSPGLGDTAMYLCATSRGGSFGTDTQYFGPGTRLTVL.

CDR3 amino acids: CASSLAMDTDTQYF. The CDR3 bases are TGTGCCAGCAGCTTAGCGATGGACACCGATACGCAGTATTTT. The V call is TRBV7-8, the J call TRBJ2-3; TRBD1 is a possible D gene (5 bases). Per the germline V gene, CDR1 is SGHVS and CDR2 is FQNEAQ. CDR3 length: 14 residues. The ends were cut back, 0 bases at V and 6 bases at J, with 10 bases in the middle.

The genes are TRBV29-1 and TRBJ1-1, with D hard to call. In germline, CDR1 is SQVTM, CDR2 ANQGSEA. The CDR3 sequence is 14 residues long. The germline V and J ends were trimmed by 5 bases and 3 bases, with 16 bases remaining between them. CDR3 nucleotides: TGCAGCGTTCGAGAGGGAGGACTTCACACTGAAGCTTTCTTT. It specifies CSVREGGLHTEAFF. Combining the CDR3 with reference TRBV29-1 and TRBJ1-1 gives the whole variable domain SAVISQKPSRDICQRGTSLTIQCQVDSQVTMMFWYRQQPGQSLTLIATANQGSEATYESGFVIDKFPISRPNLTFSTLTVSNMSPEDSSIYLCSVREGGLHTEAFFGQGTRLTVV.

The CDR3 loop is CASSSTPGPQILNTEAFF. The CDR3 nucleotides are TGTGCCAGCAGCTCCACACCGGGTCCCCAAATTTTGAACACTGAAGCTTTCTTT. The rearrangement uses TRBV7-3 and TRBJ1-1; no clear D gene. CDR3 size: 18 residues. CDR1 and CDR2 (germline): SGHTA, FQGTGA. The V and J ends lost 4 bases and 0 bases respectively, with 21 bases between them. The full variable domain, its missing parts supplied by reference TRBV7-3 and TRBJ1-1, is GAGVSQTPSNKVTEKGKYVELRCDPISGHTALYWYRQSLGQGPEFLIYFQGTGAADDSGLPNDRFFAVRPEGSVSTLKIQRTERGDSAVYLCASSSTPGPQILNTEAFFGQGTRLTVV.

This rearrangement joins TRBV9 to TRBJ2-7, with 9 bases fitting TRBD1. Germline CDR1 SGDLS, CDR2 YYNGEE. V shed 3 bases and J 3 bases; nucleotides not matched to a gene: 4. The CDR3 is 14 residues long. Here the CDR3 reads CASSASGQGYEQYF. In DNA form, the CDR3 reads TGTGCCAGCAGCGCCTCGGGACAGGGCTACGAGCAGTACTTC.

The V gene is TRBV18, the J gene TRBJ2-3; D may be TRBD2 (6 bases). Germline assignment: CDR1 KGHSH and CDR2 LQKENI. With 0 bases removed from V and 4 bases from J, the gap between germline ends came to 14 bases. The CDR3 loop spans 16 amino acids. The CDR3 nucleotides are TGTGCCAGCTCACCACCGGTCGGGAGTGGTGCAGATACGCAGTATTTT. It codes for CASSPPVGSGADTQYF.

The gene calls are TRBV15 and TRBJ2-1; 14 bases map to TRBD2. The CDR3 spans 14 residues. Per germline, CDR1 LNHNV and CDR2 YYDKDF (reference sequence). V lost 6 bases, J lost 8 bases, and 3 bases stayed unmatched. CDR3 sequence (DNA): TGTGCCACCAGGGGACTAGCGGGAGTCGATGAGCAGTTCTTC. Its protein is CATRGLAGVDEQFF.

As for this clone: The junction does not match germline at one end; this may be a read error. The V and J genes are TRBV12-5 and TRBJ1-5; weak D call: TRBD1 (6 bases). The germline V gene has CDR1 LGHNT and CDR2 FRNRAP. The CDR3 has 17 amino acids. DNA for the CDR3: TGTGCTAGTGTTTTGGAGTGGCAGGGACATAGCAATCAGCCCCAGCATTTT. It specifies CASVLEWQGHSNQPQHF.

The rearrangement uses TRBV13 and TRBJ2-7; no firm D call. Trimming shortened V by 7 bases and J by 6 bases, and 13 bases separated the two germline ends. The CDR3 runs 12 residues. The germline CDR1 and CDR2 sequences are PRHDT and FYEKMQ (reference sequence). The CDR3 DNA follows: TGTGCCAGCACTCATTCGGGTTCCGAGCAGTACTTC. Translated: CASTHSGSEQYF.

On this clone itself: Other DNA sequences in this sample translate to the same CDR3. This chain connects TRBV18 to TRBJ2-7, with 7 positions matching TRBD2. Germline V gene sequence: CDR1 KGHSH, CDR2 LQKENI. There are 13 residues in the CDR3. J gave up 5 bases and V 0 bases, and 1 base lay outside the gene matches. The CDR3 sequence: CASSPPAGDEQYF. CDR3 coding DNA: TGTGCCAGCTCACCACCTGCGGGGGACGAGCAGTACTTC.

In its sample, this clone was seen many times. This sequence joins TRBV5-1 and TRBJ1-1, with D possibly TRBD1 on 5 matching bases. Trimming removed 5 bases from V and 6 bases from J, with 14 bases in between. The V gene's germline CDR1 is SGHRS and CDR2 YFSETQ. This CDR3 has 13 amino acids. CDR3 DNA: TGCGCCAGCAGTCTCCAGGGCATCGCTGAAGCTTTCTTT. Translation: CASSLQGIAEAFF. Full variable domain (remainder filled in from reference TRBV5-1 and TRBJ1-1): KAGVTQTPRYLIKTRGQQVTLSCSPISGHRSVSWYQQTPGQGLQFLFEYFSETQRNKGNFPGRFSGRQFSNSRSEMNVSTLELGDSALYLCASSLQGIAEAFFGQGTRLTVV.

This chain links TRBV6-5 with TRBJ1-4, with D unclear. CDR1 and CDR2 from the germline V gene are MNHEY and SVGAGI. V was trimmed by 3 bases and J by 3 bases, leaving 8 bases between them. This CDR3 contains 14 residues. The CDR3 region has the DNA TGTGCCAGCAGTTATGGAAGCGCTAATGAAAAACTGTTTTTT. Protein: CASSYGSANEKLFF.

The chain links TRBV12-3 or TRBV12-4 to TRBJ1-5; D uncertain. V was shortened by 4 bases and J by 9 bases, with 13 bases between the two germline ends. The CDR3 covers 13 residues. In DNA, the CDR3 is TGTGCCAGCAGTTCAATCGAGGGTGGGCCCCAGCATTTT. This translates into CASSSIEGGPQHF.

CDR3 loop: CASGDSSYGYTF. The CDR3 DNA sequence: TGCGCCAGCGGGGACAGCTCCTATGGCTACACCTTC. The chain combines TRBV4-3 with TRBJ1-2; TRBD1 aligns across 7 bases. Germline CDR1 and CDR2: LGHNA and YSLEER. Trimming took 8 bases from V and 4 from J; bases not matched to a gene: 4. The length of the CDR3 is 12 residues.

The V and J genes are TRBV28 and TRBJ1-6, with 10 bases that match TRBD1. CDR3 length: 16 amino acids. J gave up 10 bases and V 3 bases, and 9 bases lay outside the gene matches. CDR1 MDHEN and CDR2 SYDVKM come from the germline V gene. CDR3 in amino acids: CASSFLGQGVGSPLHF. The DNA of the CDR3 is TGTGCCAGCAGTTTCCTCGGACAGGGGGTCGGATCACCCCTCCACTTT.